These T cell receptor beta chains were read from a single sample in a study of T cell responses to AZD1222 COVID-19 vaccine. Produced via immunoSEQ multiplex PCR; TCRdb's table is partial and in-frame only. The data show approximately 200,000 clones, approximately 93% seen once. The sequencing here drew on peripheral blood, taken 28 days after the second AZD1222 dose. The receptors stem from an adult who received the AZD1222 COVID-19 vaccine. Each CDR3 is given with its conserved first and last residue. Fields, in order: J gene, V gene, clone size, D gene, CDR3 protein, CDR3 DNA. D genes are given only for firm matches. Clone size is given for some rows only: seen once, a few or many times, or a class if the clone is expanded.

j_call: TRBJ1-2
v_call: TRBV4-1
clone_size: NA
d_call: TRBD1
cdr3_aa: CASSQPTGAPRDYGYTF
cdr3_nt: TGCGCCAGCAGCCAACCGACAGGGGCTCCACGGGACTATGGCTACACCTTC

j_call: TRBJ1-2
v_call: TRBV10-3
clone_size: NA
d_call: NA
cdr3_aa: CAISDSQGHGYTF
cdr3_nt: TGTGCCATCAGTGACTCACAGGGCCATGGCTACACCTTC

j_call: TRBJ1-3
v_call: TRBV18
clone_size: NA
d_call: NA
cdr3_aa: CASSPNGSGNTIYF
cdr3_nt: TGTGCCAGCTCACCAAACGGCTCTGGAAACACCATATATTTT

j_call: TRBJ2-7
v_call: TRBV12-3/TRBV12-4
clone_size: NA
d_call: NA
cdr3_aa: CASSLNTDEQYF
cdr3_nt: TGTGCCAGCAGTTTAAACACCGACGAGCAGTACTTC

j_call: TRBJ1-4
v_call: TRBV5-5
clone_size: NA
d_call: TRBD1
cdr3_aa: CASSKGQPYNEKLFF
cdr3_nt: TGTGCCAGCAGCAAGGGACAGCCTTATAATGAAAAACTGTTTTTT

j_call: TRBJ1-5
v_call: TRBV2
clone_size: once
d_call: TRBD1
cdr3_aa: CASSARTGGANQPQHF
cdr3_nt: TGTGCCAGCAGCGCTAGGACAGGGGGCGCGAATCAGCCCCAGCATTTT

j_call: TRBJ2-2
v_call: TRBV14
clone_size: NA
d_call: NA
cdr3_aa: CASSHKYNANTGELFF
cdr3_nt: TGTGCCAGCAGCCACAAGTATAACGCGAACACCGGGGAGCTGTTTTTT

j_call: TRBJ1-5
v_call: TRBV11-2
clone_size: NA
d_call: TRBD1
cdr3_aa: CASRRRQGVWNQPQHF
cdr3_nt: TGTGCCAGCAGACGAAGACAGGGGGTCTGGAATCAGCCCCAGCATTTT

j_call: TRBJ1-3
v_call: TRBV5-5
clone_size: NA
d_call: NA
cdr3_aa: CASSFRFPGNTIYF
cdr3_nt: TGTGCCAGCAGCTTCAGGTTCCCTGGAAACACCATATATTTT

j_call: TRBJ2-3
v_call: TRBV5-4
clone_size: once
d_call: TRBD2
cdr3_aa: CASSLFGGADTQYF
cdr3_nt: TGTGCCAGCAGCTTGTTTGGGGGGGCAGATACGCAGTATTTT

j_call: TRBJ1-6
v_call: TRBV5-4
clone_size: NA
d_call: NA
cdr3_aa: CASSPDSDSPLHF
cdr3_nt: TGTGCCAGCAGCCCGGACAGTGATTCACCCCTCCATTTT

j_call: TRBJ1-1
v_call: TRBV5-6
clone_size: NA
d_call: NA
cdr3_aa: CASSYRTLLMNTEAFF
cdr3_nt: TGTGCCAGCAGCTACCGGACATTACTCATGAACACTGAAGCTTTCTTT

j_call: TRBJ1-2
v_call: TRBV11-2
clone_size: NA
d_call: NA
cdr3_aa: CASSLARRDNQRGGYTF
cdr3_nt: TGTGCCAGCAGCTTAGCACGCCGGGACAACCAAAGGGGGGGCTACACCTTC

j_call: TRBJ2-1
v_call: TRBV6-5
clone_size: NA
d_call: NA
cdr3_aa: CASRPGTDNEQFF
cdr3_nt: TGTGCCAGCAGACCCGGGACCGACAATGAGCAGTTCTTC

j_call: TRBJ1-4
v_call: TRBV5-1
clone_size: few
d_call: NA
cdr3_aa: CASGGDMGEKLFF
cdr3_nt: TGCGCCAGCGGAGGGGACATGGGTGAAAAACTGTTTTTT

j_call: TRBJ1-6
v_call: TRBV4-1
clone_size: NA
d_call: TRBD1
cdr3_aa: CASNGQGSSSPLHF
cdr3_nt: TGCGCCAGCAACGGACAGGGAAGTAGTTCACCCCTCCACTTT

j_call: TRBJ2-1
v_call: TRBV28
clone_size: NA
d_call: NA
cdr3_aa: CASGYNEQFF
cdr3_nt: TGTGCCAGCGGTTACAATGAGCAGTTCTTC

j_call: TRBJ1-3
v_call: TRBV3-1/TRBV3-2
clone_size: NA
d_call: NA
cdr3_aa: CASSPLGGSGNTIYF
cdr3_nt: TGTGCCAGCAGCCCCTTGGGGGGCTCTGGAAACACCATATATTTT

j_call: TRBJ1-5
v_call: TRBV4-1
clone_size: NA
d_call: TRBD1
cdr3_aa: CASSQEGQGYQPQHF
cdr3_nt: TGCGCCAGCAGCCAAGAAGGACAGGGATATCAGCCCCAGCATTTT

j_call: TRBJ2-1
v_call: TRBV14
clone_size: NA
d_call: TRBD1
cdr3_aa: CASSQGPDRTGQFYNEQFF
cdr3_nt: TGTGCCAGCAGCCAGGGTCCAGATCGGACAGGACAATTCTACAATGAGCAGTTCTTC

j_call: TRBJ2-5
v_call: TRBV10-1
clone_size: NA
d_call: TRBD1
cdr3_aa: CASSESGQGPLVGSQETQYF
cdr3_nt: TGCGCCAGCAGTGAGTCGGGACAGGGGCCTTTGGTGGGGTCCCAAGAGACCCAGTACTTC

j_call: TRBJ2-2
v_call: TRBV24-1
clone_size: NA
d_call: TRBD1
cdr3_aa: CATRDRSSGELFF
cdr3_nt: TGTGCCACCCGGGACAGGTCCTCCGGGGAGCTGTTTTTT

j_call: TRBJ2-2
v_call: TRBV7-2
clone_size: NA
d_call: NA
cdr3_aa: CASSLVGPGQGVYTGELFF
cdr3_nt: TGTGCCAGCAGCTTAGTAGGTCCGGGGCAGGGAGTGTACACCGGGGAGCTGTTTTTT

j_call: TRBJ2-7
v_call: TRBV11-2
clone_size: NA
d_call: NA
cdr3_aa: CASSSPGHLVYEQYF
cdr3_nt: TGTGCCAGCAGCTCACCAGGGCACCTGGTCTACGAGCAGTACTTC

j_call: TRBJ1-2
v_call: TRBV4-1
clone_size: NA
d_call: TRBD1
cdr3_aa: CASSQDPTGVNYGYTF
cdr3_nt: TGCGCCAGCAGCCAAGATCCTACAGGGGTTAACTATGGCTACACCTTC

j_call: TRBJ2-2
v_call: TRBV27
clone_size: NA
d_call: NA
cdr3_aa: CASNARFDTGELFF
cdr3_nt: TGTGCCAGCAACGCCAGGTTCGACACCGGGGAGCTGTTTTTT

j_call: TRBJ1-6
v_call: TRBV27
clone_size: once
d_call: NA
cdr3_aa: CASSLAGNGRGPLHF
cdr3_nt: TGTGCCAGCAGTTTAGCAGGGAATGGAAGGGGGCCCCTCCACTTT

j_call: TRBJ2-2
v_call: TRBV14
clone_size: NA
d_call: TRBD1
cdr3_aa: CASSQVLGTGGYTGELFF
cdr3_nt: TGTGCCAGCAGCCAAGTACTTGGGACAGGGGGCTATACCGGGGAGCTGTTTTTT

j_call: TRBJ1-5
v_call: TRBV3-1/TRBV3-2
clone_size: NA
d_call: NA
cdr3_aa: CASSQRQGPVSQHF
cdr3_nt: TGTGCCAGCAGCCAACGTCAGGGCCCGGTGTCCCAGCATTTT

j_call: TRBJ1-1
v_call: TRBV15
clone_size: NA
d_call: TRBD1
cdr3_aa: CATSKDREVTEAFF
cdr3_nt: TGTGCCACCAGCAAAGACAGGGAAGTCACTGAAGCTTTCTTT

j_call: TRBJ1-6
v_call: TRBV28
clone_size: NA
d_call: NA
cdr3_aa: CASSHPKLYADHNSPLHF
cdr3_nt: TGTGCCAGCAGTCACCCGAAGTTGTATGCGGACCATAATTCACCCCTCCACTTT

j_call: TRBJ1-1
v_call: TRBV7-9
clone_size: NA
d_call: TRBD1
cdr3_aa: CASGRTGRGVNTEAFF
cdr3_nt: TGTGCCAGCGGTAGGACAGGAAGAGGGGTGAACACTGAAGCTTTCTTT

j_call: TRBJ1-1
v_call: TRBV2
clone_size: NA
d_call: NA
cdr3_aa: CASSELGGAGNTEAFF
cdr3_nt: TGTGCCAGCAGTGAATTGGGGGGCGCGGGGAACACTGAAGCTTTCTTT

j_call: TRBJ1-1
v_call: TRBV11-1
clone_size: NA
d_call: NA
cdr3_aa: CASSARATEAFF
cdr3_nt: TGTGCCAGCAGCGCTAGGGCCACTGAAGCTTTCTTT

j_call: TRBJ1-6
v_call: TRBV5-4
clone_size: once
d_call: NA
cdr3_aa: CASSLFMGADNSPLHF
cdr3_nt: TGTGCCAGCAGCTTATTTATGGGCGCGGATAATTCACCCCTCCACTTT

j_call: TRBJ2-2
v_call: TRBV18
clone_size: NA
d_call: TRBD1
cdr3_aa: CASPGTGNTGELFF
cdr3_nt: TGTGCCAGCCCCGGGACAGGGAACACCGGGGAGCTGTTTTTT

j_call: TRBJ1-2
v_call: TRBV6-6
clone_size: NA
d_call: NA
cdr3_aa: CASSLSAAPSLFGSEGYTF
cdr3_nt: TGTGCCAGCAGTCTCAGCGCAGCCCCTTCACTATTTGGTTCGGAGGGCTACACCTTC

j_call: TRBJ1-2
v_call: TRBV19
clone_size: NA
d_call: NA
cdr3_aa: CASSMIDRPHYGYTF
cdr3_nt: TGTGCCAGTAGTATGATTGACAGGCCTCACTATGGCTACACCTTC

j_call: TRBJ2-1
v_call: TRBV10-3
clone_size: NA
d_call: NA
cdr3_aa: CAISGGTNEQFF
cdr3_nt: TGTGCCATCAGTGGGGGGACCAATGAGCAGTTCTTC

j_call: TRBJ2-6
v_call: TRBV5-4
clone_size: NA
d_call: NA
cdr3_aa: CASSLDSGSGANVLTF
cdr3_nt: TGTGCCAGCAGCTTGGATTCAGGGTCTGGGGCCAACGTCCTGACTTTC

j_call: TRBJ2-7
v_call: TRBV13
clone_size: NA
d_call: NA
cdr3_aa: CASSSYSSSYEQYF
cdr3_nt: TGTGCCAGCAGCTCGTACAGCAGCTCCTACGAGCAGTACTTC

j_call: TRBJ1-1
v_call: TRBV24-1
clone_size: NA
d_call: NA
cdr3_aa: CATSDSAGQEAFF
cdr3_nt: TGTGCCACCAGTGATTCAGCCGGACAAGAAGCTTTCTTT

j_call: TRBJ2-7
v_call: TRBV7-2
clone_size: NA
d_call: NA
cdr3_aa: CASSPDFGEQYF
cdr3_nt: TGTGCCAGCAGCCCAGATTTCGGCGAGCAGTACTTC

j_call: TRBJ2-7
v_call: TRBV9
clone_size: NA
d_call: TRBD2
cdr3_aa: CASSVGVAGGYEQYF
cdr3_nt: TGTGCCAGCAGCGTAGGTGTAGCGGGGGGCTACGAGCAGTACTTC

j_call: TRBJ1-5
v_call: TRBV7-6
clone_size: NA
d_call: NA
cdr3_aa: CASSLGGVGQPQHF
cdr3_nt: TGTGCCAGCAGCTTAGGGGGGGTAGGGCAGCCCCAGCATTTT

j_call: TRBJ2-2
v_call: TRBV5-1
clone_size: once
d_call: NA
cdr3_aa: CASSSRSANTGELFF
cdr3_nt: TGCGCCAGCAGCTCCCGCAGCGCGAACACCGGGGAGCTGTTTTTT

j_call: TRBJ2-7
v_call: TRBV14
clone_size: once
d_call: TRBD1
cdr3_aa: CASSRTGRFYEQYF
cdr3_nt: TGTGCCAGCAGCCGGACAGGCCGATTTTACGAGCAGTACTTC

j_call: TRBJ1-5
v_call: TRBV7-3
clone_size: NA
d_call: TRBD1
cdr3_aa: CAMPATGVEQPQHF
cdr3_nt: TGTGCCATGCCGGCGACAGGGGTGGAACAGCCCCAGCATTTT

j_call: TRBJ1-1
v_call: TRBV11-2
clone_size: medium-sized
d_call: NA
cdr3_aa: CASSLDLKQGAFF
cdr3_nt: TGTGCCAGCAGCTTAGATCTAAAACAGGGAGCTTTCTTT

j_call: TRBJ1-5
v_call: TRBV5-1
clone_size: NA
d_call: NA
cdr3_aa: CASSLYGLAHQPQHF
cdr3_nt: TGCGCCAGCAGCTTGTACGGGCTAGCCCACCAGCCCCAGCATTTT

j_call: TRBJ1-5
v_call: TRBV6-5
clone_size: NA
d_call: NA
cdr3_aa: CASSYKAGRGPQHF
cdr3_nt: TGTGCCAGCAGTTACAAGGCAGGGCGTGGGCCCCAGCATTTT

j_call: TRBJ2-7
v_call: TRBV20-1
clone_size: NA
d_call: NA
cdr3_aa: CSAQGSGEQYF
cdr3_nt: TGCAGTGCTCAAGGGTCAGGCGAGCAGTACTTC

j_call: TRBJ2-1
v_call: TRBV7-9
clone_size: NA
d_call: NA
cdr3_aa: CASSLVNNEQFF
cdr3_nt: TGTGCCAGCAGCTTAGTGAACAATGAGCAGTTCTTC

j_call: TRBJ1-2
v_call: TRBV19
clone_size: NA
d_call: NA
cdr3_aa: CASSLTLNYGYTF
cdr3_nt: TGTGCCAGTAGCCTGACACTTAACTATGGCTACACCTTC

j_call: TRBJ2-6
v_call: TRBV5-1
clone_size: few
d_call: NA
cdr3_aa: CASVDSSGANVLTF
cdr3_nt: TGCGCCAGCGTAGACAGCTCTGGGGCCAACGTCCTGACTTTC